This T cell receptor (beta chain) stems from a study of technical replicates of blood from a few donors. Profiling relied on immunoSEQ multiplex PCR, and the TCRdb table lists in-frame clones only, not all of them. The data show roughly 83,000 clones, approximately 94% seen once. CDR3 length equals 17 residues. The ends lost 0 bases at V and 5 bases at J; junction bases unmatched: 9. The germline gives CDR1 LGHNT, CDR2 FRNRAP. The rearrangement joins TRBV12-5 to TRBJ2-1, with 8 bases that match TRBD2. The clonotype comes from a human donor in good health. Specimen: T cells isolated from PBMCs. As DNA, the CDR3 is TGTGCTAGTGGTTTGGTAGCGGGCGGGAGGTACGACAATGAGCAGTTCTTC. Residues: CASGLVAGGRYDNEQFF.